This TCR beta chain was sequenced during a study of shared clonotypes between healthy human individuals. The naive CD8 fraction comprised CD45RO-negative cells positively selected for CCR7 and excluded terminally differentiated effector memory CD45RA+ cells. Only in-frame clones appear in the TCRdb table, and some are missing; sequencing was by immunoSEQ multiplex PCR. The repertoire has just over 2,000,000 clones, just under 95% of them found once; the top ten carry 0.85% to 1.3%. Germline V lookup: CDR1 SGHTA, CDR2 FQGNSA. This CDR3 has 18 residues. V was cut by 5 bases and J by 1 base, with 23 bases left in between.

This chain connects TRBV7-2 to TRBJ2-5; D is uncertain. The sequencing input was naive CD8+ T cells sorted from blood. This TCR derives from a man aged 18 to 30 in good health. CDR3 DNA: TGTGCCAGCAGCCCAGCCCAGAGCCCTATCACGGGCCAAGAGACCCAGTACTTC. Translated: CASSPAQSPITGQETQYF.